At least ten counts were recorded for the clone carrying this TCR beta chain. Its antigen remains unknown. The data stem from a study of regulatory T cells in long-lasting Graves disease. The wider study: Over 5 years on antithyroid drugs plus positive TSH receptor antibodies marked Graves' disease as persistent. Study findings and constraints: A greater number of public clonotypes (2,741) was shared by persistent patients than by new patients (about 890).

Time point meaning: persistent/refractory GD, antithyroid drugs over 5 years with positive TRAb. PBMC RNA served as the TCR library source. Diagnosis followed American Thyroid Association guidelines for Graves' disease. CDR3-region Arm-PCR and iRepertoire HTBI primers produced the TCR beta libraries. In the original processing: In the combined samples, 50 to 75 TRBV and 15 or so TRBJ segments were identified. TCRdb reprocessed the multiplex PCR reads with MiXCR, giving one entry per CDR3 protein. TCRdb, not the authors, supplied the V and J calls. This table holds approximately 350,000 distinct CDR3 sequences, less than 30% found once. This CDR3 comprises 14 residues. Between the trimmed V and J ends, which lost 8 bases and 0 bases, there was a span of 15 bases. Germline V gives CDR1 SGHRS, CDR2 YFSETQ.

The V gene is TRBV5-1, the J gene TRBJ2-7; either TRBD1 or TRBD2 may supply D (7 bases each). The source is a woman between 40 and 55 years old with Graves disease. Sample: peripheral blood mononuclear cells (PBMCs), taken when the disease was refractory, from a patient treated with antithyroid drugs. The chain's CDR3 is CASSGGQRSYEQYF. The CDR3 bases are TGCGCCAGTTCGGGGGGACAGCGCTCCTACGAGCAGTACTTC.